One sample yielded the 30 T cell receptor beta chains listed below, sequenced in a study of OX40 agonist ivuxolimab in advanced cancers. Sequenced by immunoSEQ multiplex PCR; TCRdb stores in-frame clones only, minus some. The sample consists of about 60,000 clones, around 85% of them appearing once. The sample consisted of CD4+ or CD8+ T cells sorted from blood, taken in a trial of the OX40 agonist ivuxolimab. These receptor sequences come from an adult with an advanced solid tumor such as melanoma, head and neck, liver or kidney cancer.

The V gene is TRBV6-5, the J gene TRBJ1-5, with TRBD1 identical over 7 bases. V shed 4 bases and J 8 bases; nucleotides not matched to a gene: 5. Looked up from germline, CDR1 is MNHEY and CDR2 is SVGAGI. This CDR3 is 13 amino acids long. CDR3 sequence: CASSSQGLEPQHF. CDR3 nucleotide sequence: TGTGCCAGCAGTTCACAGGGGTTGGAGCCCCAGCATTTT.

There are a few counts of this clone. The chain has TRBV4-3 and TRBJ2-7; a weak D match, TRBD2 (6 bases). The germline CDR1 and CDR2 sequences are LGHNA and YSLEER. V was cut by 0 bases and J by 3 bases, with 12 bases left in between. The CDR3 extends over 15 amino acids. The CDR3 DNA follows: TGCGCCAGCAGCCAAGATCTCGGGGGAGACTACGAGCAGTACTTC. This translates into CASSQDLGGDYEQYF.

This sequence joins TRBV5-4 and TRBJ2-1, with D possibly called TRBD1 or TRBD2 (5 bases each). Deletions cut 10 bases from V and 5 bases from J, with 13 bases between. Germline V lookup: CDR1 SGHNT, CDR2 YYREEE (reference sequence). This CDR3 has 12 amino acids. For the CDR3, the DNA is TGTGCCGGTGGGGGAAAAAACAATGAGCAGTTCTTC. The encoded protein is CAGGGKNNEQFF.

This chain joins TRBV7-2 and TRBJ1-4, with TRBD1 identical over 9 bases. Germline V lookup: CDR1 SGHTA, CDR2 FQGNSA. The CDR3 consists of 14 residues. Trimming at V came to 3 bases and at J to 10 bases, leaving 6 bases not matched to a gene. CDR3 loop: CASSLATTGGKLFF. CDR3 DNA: TGTGCCAGCAGCTTGGCGACGACAGGGGGAAAACTGTTTTTT.

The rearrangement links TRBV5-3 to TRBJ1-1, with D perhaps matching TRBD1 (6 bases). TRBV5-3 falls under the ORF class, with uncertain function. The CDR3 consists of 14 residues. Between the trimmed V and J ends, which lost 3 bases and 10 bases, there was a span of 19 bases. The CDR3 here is CARSSEGESVVAFF. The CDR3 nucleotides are TGTGCCAGAAGCTCCGAGGGGGAATCGGTAGTAGCTTTCTTT.

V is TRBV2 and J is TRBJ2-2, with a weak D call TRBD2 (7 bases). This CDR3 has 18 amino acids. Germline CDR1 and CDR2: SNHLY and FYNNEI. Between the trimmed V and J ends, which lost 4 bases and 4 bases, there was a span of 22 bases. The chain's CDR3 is CASSGRSGGARITGELFF. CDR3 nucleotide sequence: TGTGCCAGCAGTGGAAGAAGTGGGGGGGCCCGTATCACCGGGGAGCTGTTTTTT.

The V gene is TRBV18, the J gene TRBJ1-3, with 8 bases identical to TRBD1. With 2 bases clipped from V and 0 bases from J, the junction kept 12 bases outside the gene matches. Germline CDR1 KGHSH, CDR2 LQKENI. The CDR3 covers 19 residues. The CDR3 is CASSPSKGQALYSGNTIYF. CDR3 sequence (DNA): TGTGCCAGCTCACCATCGAAGGGACAGGCCCTTTACTCTGGAAACACCATATATTTT.

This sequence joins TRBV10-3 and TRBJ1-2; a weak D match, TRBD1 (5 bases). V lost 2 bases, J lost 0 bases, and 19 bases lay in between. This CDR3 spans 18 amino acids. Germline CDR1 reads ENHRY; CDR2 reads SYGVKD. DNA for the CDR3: TGTGCCATCAGTGAGCCGAAAGACACAGGCCTAGCTAACTATGGCTACACCTTC. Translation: CAISEPKDTGLANYGYTF.

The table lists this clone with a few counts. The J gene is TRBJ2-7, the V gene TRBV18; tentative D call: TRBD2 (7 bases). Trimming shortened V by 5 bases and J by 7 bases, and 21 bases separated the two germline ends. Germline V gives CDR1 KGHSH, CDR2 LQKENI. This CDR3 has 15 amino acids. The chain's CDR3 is CASSSLVGGQEEQYF. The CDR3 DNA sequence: TGTGCCAGCTCATCCCTAGTGGGGGGGCAGGAGGAGCAGTACTTC.

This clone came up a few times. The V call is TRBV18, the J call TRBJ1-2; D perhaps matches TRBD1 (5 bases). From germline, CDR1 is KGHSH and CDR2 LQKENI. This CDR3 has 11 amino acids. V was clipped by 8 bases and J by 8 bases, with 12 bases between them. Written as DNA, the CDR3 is TGTGCCAGCCAGGGTCTTGAGGGCTACACCTTC. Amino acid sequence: CASQGLEGYTF.

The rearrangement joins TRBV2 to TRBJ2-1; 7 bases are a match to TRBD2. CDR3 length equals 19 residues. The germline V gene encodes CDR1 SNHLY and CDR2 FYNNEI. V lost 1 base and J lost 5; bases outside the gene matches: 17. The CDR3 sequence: CASSEEPQVPGTTNNEQFF. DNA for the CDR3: TGTGCCAGCAGTGAAGAGCCCCAAGTCCCCGGGACTACAAACAATGAGCAGTTCTTC.

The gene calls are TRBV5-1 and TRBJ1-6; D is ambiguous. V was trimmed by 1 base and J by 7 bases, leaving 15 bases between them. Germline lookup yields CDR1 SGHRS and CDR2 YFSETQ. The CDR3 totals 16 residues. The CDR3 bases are TGCGCCAGCAGCTTGTCTGTGGGTGCATCGAATTCACCCCTCCACTTT. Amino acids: CASSLSVGASNSPLHF.

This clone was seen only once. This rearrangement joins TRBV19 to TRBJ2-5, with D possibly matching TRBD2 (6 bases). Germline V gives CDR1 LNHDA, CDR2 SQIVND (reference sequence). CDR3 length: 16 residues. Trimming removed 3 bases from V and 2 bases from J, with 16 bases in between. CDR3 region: CASSIGEREDQETQYF. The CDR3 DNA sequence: TGTGCCAGTAGTATTGGGGAGAGGGAGGATCAAGAGACCCAGTACTTC.

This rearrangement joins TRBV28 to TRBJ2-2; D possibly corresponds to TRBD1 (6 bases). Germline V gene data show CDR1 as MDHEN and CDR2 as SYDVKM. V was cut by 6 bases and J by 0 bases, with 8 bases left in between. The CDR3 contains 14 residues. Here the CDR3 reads CASRGTSNTGELFF. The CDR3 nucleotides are TGTGCCAGCAGAGGGACATCGAACACCGGGGAGCTGTTTTTT.

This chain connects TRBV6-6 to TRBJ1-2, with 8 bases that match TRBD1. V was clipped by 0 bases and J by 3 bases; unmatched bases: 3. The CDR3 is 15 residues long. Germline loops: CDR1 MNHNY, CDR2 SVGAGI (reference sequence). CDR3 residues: CASSYSNRGYYGYTF. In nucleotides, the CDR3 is TGTGCCAGCAGTTACTCGAACAGGGGGTACTATGGCTACACCTTC.

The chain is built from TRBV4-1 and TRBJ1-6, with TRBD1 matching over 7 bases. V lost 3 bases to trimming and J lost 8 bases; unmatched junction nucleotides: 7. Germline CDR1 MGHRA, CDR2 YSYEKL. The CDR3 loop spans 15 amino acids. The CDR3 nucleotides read TGCGCCAGCAGCCAGGGACAGTGGGGGGATTCACCCCTCCACTTT. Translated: CASSQGQWGDSPLHF.

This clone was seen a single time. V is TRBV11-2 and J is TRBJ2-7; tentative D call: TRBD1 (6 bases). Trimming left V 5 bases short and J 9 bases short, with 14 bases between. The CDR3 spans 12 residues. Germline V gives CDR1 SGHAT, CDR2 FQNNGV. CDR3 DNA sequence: TGTGCCAGCAGCCCCCTACAGGGCTGGCAGTACTTC. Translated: CASSPLQGWQYF.

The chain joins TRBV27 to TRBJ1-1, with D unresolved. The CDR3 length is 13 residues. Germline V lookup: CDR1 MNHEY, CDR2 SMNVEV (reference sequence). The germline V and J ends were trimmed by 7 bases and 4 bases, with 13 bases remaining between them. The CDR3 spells CASTQSPRTEAFF. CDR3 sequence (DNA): TGTGCCAGCACACAGTCCCCCCGCACTGAAGCTTTCTTT.

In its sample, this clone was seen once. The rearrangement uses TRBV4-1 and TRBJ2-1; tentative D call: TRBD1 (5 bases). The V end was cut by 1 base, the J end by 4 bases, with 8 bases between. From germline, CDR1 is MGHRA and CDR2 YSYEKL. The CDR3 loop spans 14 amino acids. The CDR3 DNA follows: TGCGCCAGCAGCCAAGTGACAGTTTACAATGAGCAGTTCTTC. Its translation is CASSQVTVYNEQFF.

The CDR3 bases are TGTGCCAGCAGCGAAGGGGGTCGAGACATTCAGTACTTC. It codes for CASSEGGRDIQYF. This chain joins TRBV4-2 and TRBJ2-4; weak D call: TRBD1 (6 bases). The CDR3 consists of 13 residues. In germline, CDR1 is LGHNA, CDR2 YNFKEQ. V was pared by 5 bases and J by 8 bases, with 13 bases between.

CDR3 in amino acids: CASSLWTREHNEQFF. Written as DNA, the CDR3 is TGTGCCAGCAGCTTATGGACTAGGGAACACAATGAGCAGTTCTTC. The chain combines TRBV7-3 with TRBJ2-1; 7 positions match TRBD2. The CDR3 is made up of 15 amino acids. Germline CDR1 SGHTA, CDR2 FQGTGA. Germline trimming cut 2 bases from V and 5 bases from J; bases unmatched to any gene: 6.

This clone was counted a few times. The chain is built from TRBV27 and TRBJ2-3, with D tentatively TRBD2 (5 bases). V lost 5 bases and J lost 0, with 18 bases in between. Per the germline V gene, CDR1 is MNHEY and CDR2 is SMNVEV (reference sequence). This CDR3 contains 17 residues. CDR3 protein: CASSLTSGTSSTDTQYF. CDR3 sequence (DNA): TGTGCCAGCAGTCTAACCTCCGGCACTAGTAGCACAGATACGCAGTATTTT.

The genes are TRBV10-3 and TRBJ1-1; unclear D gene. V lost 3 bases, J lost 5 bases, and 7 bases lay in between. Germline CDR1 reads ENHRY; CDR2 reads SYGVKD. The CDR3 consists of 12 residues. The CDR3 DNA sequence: TGTGCCATCAGTGATGGGGTGACTGAAGCTTTCTTT. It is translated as CAISDGVTEAFF.

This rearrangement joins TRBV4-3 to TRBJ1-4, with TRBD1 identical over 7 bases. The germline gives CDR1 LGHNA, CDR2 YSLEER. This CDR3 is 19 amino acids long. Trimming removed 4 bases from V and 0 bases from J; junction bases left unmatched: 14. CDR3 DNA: TGCGCCAGCAGCCTCTCGACAGGGCCCTCCCTTGCAACTAATGAAAAACTGTTTTTT. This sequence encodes CASSLSTGPSLATNEKLFF.

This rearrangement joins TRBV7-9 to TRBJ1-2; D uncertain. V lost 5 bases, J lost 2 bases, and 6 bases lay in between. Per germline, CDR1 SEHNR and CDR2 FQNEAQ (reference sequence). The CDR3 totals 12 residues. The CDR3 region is CASSPDNYGYTF. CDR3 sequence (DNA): TGTGCCAGCAGCCCCGACAACTATGGCTACACCTTC.

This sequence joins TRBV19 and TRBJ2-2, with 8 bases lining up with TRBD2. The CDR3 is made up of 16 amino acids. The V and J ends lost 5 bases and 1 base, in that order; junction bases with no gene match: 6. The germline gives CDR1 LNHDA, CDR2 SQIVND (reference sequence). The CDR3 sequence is CASSRAGGQNTGELFF. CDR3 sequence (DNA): TGTGCCAGTAGTCGCGCGGGGGGCCAGAACACCGGGGAGCTGTTTTTT.

For the CDR3, the DNA is TGTGCCAGCAGCTCACTAGTGGGGGCCGTAGCCAAAAACATTCAGTACTTC. This codes for CASSSLVGAVAKNIQYF. The V gene is TRBV27, the J gene TRBJ2-4; D might be TRBD1 (6 bases). CDR1 is MNHEY, CDR2 SMNVEV, per germline (reference sequence). The CDR3 contains 17 residues. Deletions cut 6 bases from V and 0 bases from J, with 18 bases between.

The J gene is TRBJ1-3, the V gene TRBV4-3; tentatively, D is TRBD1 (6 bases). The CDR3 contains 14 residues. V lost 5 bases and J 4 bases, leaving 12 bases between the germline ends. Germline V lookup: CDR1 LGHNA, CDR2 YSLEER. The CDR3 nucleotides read TGCGCCAGCAGCGAGGGGGGAGTCGGAAACACCATATATTTT. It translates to CASSEGGVGNTIYF.

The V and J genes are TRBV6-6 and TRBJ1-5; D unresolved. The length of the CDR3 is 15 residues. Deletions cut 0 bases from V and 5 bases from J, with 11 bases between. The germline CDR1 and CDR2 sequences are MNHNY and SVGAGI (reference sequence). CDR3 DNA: TGTGCCAGCAGTTACTCGGAAAGGATGGATCAGCCCCAGCATTTT. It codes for CASSYSERMDQPQHF.

CDR3 in amino acids: CASSPPAGGPSSYNEQFF. CDR3 nucleotides: TGTGCCAGCAGCCCTCCCGCAGGGGGCCCGAGCTCCTACAATGAGCAGTTCTTC. V is TRBV7-9 and J is TRBJ2-1, with TRBD1 matching 8 bases. Losses at the gene ends were 5 bases for V and 0 bases for J; bases not matched to a gene: 12. This CDR3 spans 18 amino acids. CDR1 SEHNR and CDR2 FQNEAQ come from the germline V gene (reference sequence).